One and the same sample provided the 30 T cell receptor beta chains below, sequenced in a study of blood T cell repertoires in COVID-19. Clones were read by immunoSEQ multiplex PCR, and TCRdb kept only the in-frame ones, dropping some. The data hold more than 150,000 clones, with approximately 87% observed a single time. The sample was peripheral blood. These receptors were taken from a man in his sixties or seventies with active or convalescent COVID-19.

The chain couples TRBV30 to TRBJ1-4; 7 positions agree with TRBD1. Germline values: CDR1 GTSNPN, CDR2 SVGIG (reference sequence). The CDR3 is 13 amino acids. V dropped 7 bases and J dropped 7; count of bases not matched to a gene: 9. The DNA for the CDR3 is TGTGCCTCTTCCAGGGGGTATGGTGAAAAACTGTTTTTT. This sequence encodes CASSRGYGEKLFF.

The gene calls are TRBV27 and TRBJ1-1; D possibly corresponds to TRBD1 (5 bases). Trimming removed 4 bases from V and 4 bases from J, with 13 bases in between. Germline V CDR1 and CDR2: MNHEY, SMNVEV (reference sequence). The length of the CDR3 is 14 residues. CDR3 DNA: TGTGCCAGCAGTTCAGGGTTTCTAGGCACTGAAGCTTTCTTT. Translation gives CASSSGFLGTEAFF.

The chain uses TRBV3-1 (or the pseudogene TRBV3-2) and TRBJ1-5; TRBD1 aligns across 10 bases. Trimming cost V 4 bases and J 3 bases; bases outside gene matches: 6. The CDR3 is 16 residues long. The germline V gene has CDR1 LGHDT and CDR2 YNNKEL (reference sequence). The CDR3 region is CASSRSGTGDNQPQHF. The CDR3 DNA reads TGTGCCAGCAGCCGATCCGGGACAGGGGACAATCAGCCCCAGCATTTT.

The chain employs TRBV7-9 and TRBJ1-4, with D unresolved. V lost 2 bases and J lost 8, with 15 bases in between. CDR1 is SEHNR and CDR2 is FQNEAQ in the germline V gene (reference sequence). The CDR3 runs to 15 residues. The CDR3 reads CASSLRRARGEKLFF. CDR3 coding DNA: TGTGCCAGCAGCTTAAGACGGGCCAGAGGGGAAAAACTGTTTTTT.

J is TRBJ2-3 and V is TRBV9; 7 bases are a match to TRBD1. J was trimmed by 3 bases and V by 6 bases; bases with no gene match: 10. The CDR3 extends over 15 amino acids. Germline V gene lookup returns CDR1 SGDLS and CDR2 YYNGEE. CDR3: CASNRGSGRTDTQYF. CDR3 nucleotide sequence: TGTGCCAGCAACAGGGGATCCGGAAGGACAGATACGCAGTATTTT.

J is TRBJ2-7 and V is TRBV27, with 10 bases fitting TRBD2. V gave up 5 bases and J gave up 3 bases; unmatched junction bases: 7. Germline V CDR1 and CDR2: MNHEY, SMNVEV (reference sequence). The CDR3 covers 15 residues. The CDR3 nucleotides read TGTGCCAGCAGTATTAGCGGGGGGCCTAGCTACGAGCAGTACTTC. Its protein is CASSISGGPSYEQYF.

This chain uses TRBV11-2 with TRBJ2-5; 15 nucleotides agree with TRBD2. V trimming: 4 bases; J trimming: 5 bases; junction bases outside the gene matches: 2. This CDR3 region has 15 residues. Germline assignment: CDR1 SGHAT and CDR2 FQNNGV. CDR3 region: CASSWTSGGGETQYF. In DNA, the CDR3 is TGTGCCAGCAGCTGGACTAGCGGGGGGGGTGAGACCCAGTACTTC.

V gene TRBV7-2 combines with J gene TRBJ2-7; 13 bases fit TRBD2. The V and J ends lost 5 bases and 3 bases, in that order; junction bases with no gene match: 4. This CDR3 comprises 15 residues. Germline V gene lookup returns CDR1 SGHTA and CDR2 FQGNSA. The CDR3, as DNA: TGTGCCAGCAGCACAACTAGCGGGGGGGTCTACGAGCAGTACTTC. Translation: CASSTTSGGVYEQYF.

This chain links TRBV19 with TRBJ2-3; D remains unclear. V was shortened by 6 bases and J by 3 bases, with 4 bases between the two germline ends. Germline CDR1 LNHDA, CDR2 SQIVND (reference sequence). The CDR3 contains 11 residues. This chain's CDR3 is CASSHTDTQYF. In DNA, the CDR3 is TGTGCCAGTAGCCATACAGATACGCAGTATTTT.

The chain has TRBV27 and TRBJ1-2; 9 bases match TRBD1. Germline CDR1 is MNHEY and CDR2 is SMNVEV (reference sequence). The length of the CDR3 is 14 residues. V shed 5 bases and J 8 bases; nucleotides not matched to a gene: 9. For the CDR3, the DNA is TGTGCCAGCAGTCGGACCGGGACAGGGTCGGGCTACACCTTC. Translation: CASSRTGTGSGYTF.

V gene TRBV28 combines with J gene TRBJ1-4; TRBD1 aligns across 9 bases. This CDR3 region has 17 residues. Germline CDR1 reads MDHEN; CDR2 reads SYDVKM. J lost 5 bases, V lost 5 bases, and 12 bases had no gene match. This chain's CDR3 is CASSQTTGGTPNEKLFF. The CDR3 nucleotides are TGTGCCAGCAGTCAGACGACAGGGGGTACCCCAAATGAAAAACTGTTTTTT. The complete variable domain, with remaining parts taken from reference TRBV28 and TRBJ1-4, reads DVKVTQSSRYLVKRTGEKVFLECVQDMDHENMFWYRQDPGLGLRLIYFSYDVKMKEKGDIPEGYSVSREKKERFSLILESASTNQTSMYLCASSQTTGGTPNEKLFFGSGTQLSVL.

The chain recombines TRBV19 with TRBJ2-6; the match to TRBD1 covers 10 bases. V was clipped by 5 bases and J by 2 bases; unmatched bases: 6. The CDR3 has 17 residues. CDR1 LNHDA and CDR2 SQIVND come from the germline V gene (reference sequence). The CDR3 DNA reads TGTGCCAGTAGTCTTGGACAGGGGGTTACTGGGGCCAACGTCCTGACTTTC. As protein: CASSLGQGVTGANVLTF. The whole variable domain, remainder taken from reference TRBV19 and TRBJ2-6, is DGGITQSPKYLFRKEGQNVTLSCEQNLNHDAMYWYRQDPGQGLRLIYYSQIVNDFQKGDIAEGYSVSREKKESFPLTVTSAQKNPTAFYLCASSLGQGVTGANVLTFGAGSRLTVL.

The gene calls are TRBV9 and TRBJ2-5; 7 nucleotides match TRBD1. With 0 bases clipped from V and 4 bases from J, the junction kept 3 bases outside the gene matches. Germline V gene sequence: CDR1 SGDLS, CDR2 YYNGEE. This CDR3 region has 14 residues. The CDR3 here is CASSVESGGETQYF. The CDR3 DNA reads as TGTGCCAGCAGCGTAGAATCAGGGGGAGAGACCCAGTACTTC.

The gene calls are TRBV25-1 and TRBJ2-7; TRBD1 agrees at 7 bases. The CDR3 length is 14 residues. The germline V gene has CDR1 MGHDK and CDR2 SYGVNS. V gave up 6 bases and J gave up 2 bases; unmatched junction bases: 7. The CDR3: CASSRQGTAYEQYF. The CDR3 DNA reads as TGTGCCAGCAGCCGACAGGGAACGGCCTACGAGCAGTACTTC.

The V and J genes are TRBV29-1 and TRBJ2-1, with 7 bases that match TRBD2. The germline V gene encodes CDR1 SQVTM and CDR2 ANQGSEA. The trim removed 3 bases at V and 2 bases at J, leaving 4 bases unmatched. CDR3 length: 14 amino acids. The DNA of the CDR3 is TGCAGCGTTGATCATGGGGGGGCCTACAATGAGCAGTTCTTC. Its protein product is CSVDHGGAYNEQFF.

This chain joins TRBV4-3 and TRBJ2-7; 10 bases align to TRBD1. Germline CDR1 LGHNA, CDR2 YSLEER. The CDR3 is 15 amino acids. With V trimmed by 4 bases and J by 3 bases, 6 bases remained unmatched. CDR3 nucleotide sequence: TGCGCCAGCAGCCCGATGGGGGACAGGGGCTACGAGCAGTACTTC. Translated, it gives CASSPMGDRGYEQYF.

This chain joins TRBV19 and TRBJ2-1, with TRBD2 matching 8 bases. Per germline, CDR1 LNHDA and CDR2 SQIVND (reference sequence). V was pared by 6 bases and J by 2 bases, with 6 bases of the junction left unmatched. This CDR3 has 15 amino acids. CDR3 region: CASSTTSVAYNEQFF. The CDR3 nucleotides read TGTGCCAGTAGCACGACTAGCGTGGCCTACAATGAGCAGTTCTTC.

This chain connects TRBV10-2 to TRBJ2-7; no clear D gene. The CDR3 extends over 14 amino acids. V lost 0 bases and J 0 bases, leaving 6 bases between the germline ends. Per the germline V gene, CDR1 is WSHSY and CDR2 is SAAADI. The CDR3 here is CASSESQVSYEQYF. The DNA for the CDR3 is TGCGCCAGCAGTGAGTCCCAGGTCTCCTACGAGCAGTACTTC.

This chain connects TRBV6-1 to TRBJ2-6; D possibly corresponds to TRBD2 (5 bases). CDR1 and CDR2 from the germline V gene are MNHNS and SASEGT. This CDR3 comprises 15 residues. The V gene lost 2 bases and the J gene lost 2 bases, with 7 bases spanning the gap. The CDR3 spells CASSERGPGANVLTF. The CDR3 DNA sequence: TGTGCCAGCAGTGAAAGAGGGCCTGGGGCCAACGTCCTGACTTTC.

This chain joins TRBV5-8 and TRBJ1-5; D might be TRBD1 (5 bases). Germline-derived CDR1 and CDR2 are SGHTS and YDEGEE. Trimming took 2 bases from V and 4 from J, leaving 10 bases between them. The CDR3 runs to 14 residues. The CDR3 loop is CASSFSGYNQPQHF. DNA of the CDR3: TGTGCCAGCAGCTTCTCAGGGTATAATCAGCCCCAGCATTTT.

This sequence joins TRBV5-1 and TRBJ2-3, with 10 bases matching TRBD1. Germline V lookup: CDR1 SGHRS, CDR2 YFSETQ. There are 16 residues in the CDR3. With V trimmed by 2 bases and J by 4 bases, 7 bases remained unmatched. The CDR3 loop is CASSLLGTGVADTQYF. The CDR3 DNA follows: TGCGCCAGCAGCTTACTCGGGACAGGGGTCGCAGATACGCAGTATTTT.

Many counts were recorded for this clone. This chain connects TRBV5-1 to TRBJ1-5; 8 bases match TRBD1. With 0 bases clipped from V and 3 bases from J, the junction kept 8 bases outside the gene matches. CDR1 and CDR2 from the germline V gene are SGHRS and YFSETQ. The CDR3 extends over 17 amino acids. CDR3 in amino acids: CASSLDRGRIDNQPQHF. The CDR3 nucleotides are TGCGCCAGCAGCTTGGACAGGGGGAGGATCGACAATCAGCCCCAGCATTTT.

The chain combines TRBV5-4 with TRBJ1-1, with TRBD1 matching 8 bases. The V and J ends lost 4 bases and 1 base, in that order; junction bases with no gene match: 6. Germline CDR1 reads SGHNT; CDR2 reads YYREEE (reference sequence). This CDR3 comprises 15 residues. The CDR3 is CASSPTRGRNTEAFF. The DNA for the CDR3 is TGTGCCAGCAGCCCAACCAGGGGGCGGAACACTGAAGCTTTCTTT.

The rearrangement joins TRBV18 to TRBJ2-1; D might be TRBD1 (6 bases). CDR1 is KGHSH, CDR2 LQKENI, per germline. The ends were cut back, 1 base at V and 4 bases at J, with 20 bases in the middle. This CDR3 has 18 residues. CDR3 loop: CASSPRRQELRWYNEQFF. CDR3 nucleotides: TGTGCCAGCTCACCACGACGACAGGAGCTTCGTTGGTACAATGAGCAGTTCTTC.

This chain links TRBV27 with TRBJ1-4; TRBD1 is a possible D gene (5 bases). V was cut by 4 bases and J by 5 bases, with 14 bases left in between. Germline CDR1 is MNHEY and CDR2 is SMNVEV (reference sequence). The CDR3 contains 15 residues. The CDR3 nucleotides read TGTGCCAGCAGTTCTGACCTGGGGCCGAATGAAAAACTGTTTTTT. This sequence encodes CASSSDLGPNEKLFF. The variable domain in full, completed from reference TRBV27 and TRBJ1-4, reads EAQVTQNPRYLITVTGKKLTVTCSQNMNHEYMSWYRQDPGLGLRQIYYSMNVEVTDKGDVPEGYKVSRKEKRNFPLILESPSPNQTSLYFCASSSDLGPNEKLFFGSGTQLSVL.

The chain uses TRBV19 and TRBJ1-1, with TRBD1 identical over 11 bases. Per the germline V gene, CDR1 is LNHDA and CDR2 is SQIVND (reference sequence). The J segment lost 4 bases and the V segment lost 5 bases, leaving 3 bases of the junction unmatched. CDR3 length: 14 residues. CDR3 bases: TGTGCCAGTAGTTGGACAGGGGGCCGCACTGAAGCTTTCTTT. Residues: CASSWTGGRTEAFF.

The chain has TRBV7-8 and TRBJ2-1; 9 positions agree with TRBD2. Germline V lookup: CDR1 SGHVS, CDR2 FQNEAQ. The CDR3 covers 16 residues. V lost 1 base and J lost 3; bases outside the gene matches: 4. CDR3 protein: CASSLDRLAVYNEQFF. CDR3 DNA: TGTGCCAGCAGCTTAGATCGACTAGCGGTCTACAATGAGCAGTTCTTC.

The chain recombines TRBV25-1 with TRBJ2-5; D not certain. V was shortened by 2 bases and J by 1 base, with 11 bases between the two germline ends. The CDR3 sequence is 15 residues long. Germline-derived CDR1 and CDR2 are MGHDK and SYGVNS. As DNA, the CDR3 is TGTGCCAGCAGTGAAGTTTTGGGCATCCAAGAGACCCAGTACTTC. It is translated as CASSEVLGIQETQYF.

Here the CDR3 DNA reads TGCGCCAGCAGCCGGCCGTCCGAGGGTCTAATGCGGAAACTGTTTTTT. Protein product: CASSRPSEGLMRKLFF. The chain is built from TRBV4-1 and TRBJ1-4; no definite D call. CDR1 and CDR2 from the germline V gene are MGHRA and YSYEKL. Deletions cut 4 bases from V and 11 bases from J, with 23 bases between. The CDR3 is made up of 16 amino acids.

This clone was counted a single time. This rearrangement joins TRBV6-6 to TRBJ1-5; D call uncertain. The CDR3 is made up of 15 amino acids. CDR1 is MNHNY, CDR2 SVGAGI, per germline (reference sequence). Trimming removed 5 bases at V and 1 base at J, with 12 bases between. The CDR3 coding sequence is TGTGCCAGCAGTACGACCAGGATGAGCAATCAGCCCCAGCATTTT. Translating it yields CASSTTRMSNQPQHF.